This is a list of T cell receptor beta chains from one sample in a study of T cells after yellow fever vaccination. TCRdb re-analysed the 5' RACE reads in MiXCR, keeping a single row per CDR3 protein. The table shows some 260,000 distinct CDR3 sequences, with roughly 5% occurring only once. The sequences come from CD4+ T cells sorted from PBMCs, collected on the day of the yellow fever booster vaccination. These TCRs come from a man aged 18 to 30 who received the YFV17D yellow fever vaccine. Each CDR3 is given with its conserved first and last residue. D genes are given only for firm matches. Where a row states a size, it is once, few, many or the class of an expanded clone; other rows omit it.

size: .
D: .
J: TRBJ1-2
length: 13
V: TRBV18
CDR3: CASSRRGSDGYTF
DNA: TGTGCCAGCTCACGAAGGGGGTCGGATGGCTACACCTTC

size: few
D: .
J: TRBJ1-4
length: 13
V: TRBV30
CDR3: CAWRRQGDEKLFF
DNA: TGTGCCTGGAGAAGGCAGGGAGATGAAAAACTGTTTTTT

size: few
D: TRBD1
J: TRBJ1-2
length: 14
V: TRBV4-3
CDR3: CASSQPGTDLGYTF
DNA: TGCGCCAGCAGCCAGCCCGGGACAGATCTCGGCTACACCTTC

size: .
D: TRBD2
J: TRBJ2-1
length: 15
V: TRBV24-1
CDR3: CATSDRTSGGNEQFF
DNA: TGTGCCACCAGTGATAGGACTAGCGGGGGCAATGAGCAGTTCTTC

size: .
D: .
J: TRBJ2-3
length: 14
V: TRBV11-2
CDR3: CASSIGLPPDTQYF
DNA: TGTGCCAGCAGCATCGGACTACCCCCAGATACGCAGTATTTT

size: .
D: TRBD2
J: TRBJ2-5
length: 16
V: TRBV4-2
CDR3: CASSQVVSGGLETQYF
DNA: TGTGCCAGCAGCCAAGTGGTTAGCGGGGGATTAGAGACCCAGTACTTC

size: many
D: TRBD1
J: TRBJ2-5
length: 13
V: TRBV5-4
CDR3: CASAPGTEETQYF
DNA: TGTGCCAGCGCCCCCGGGACAGAAGAGACCCAGTACTTC

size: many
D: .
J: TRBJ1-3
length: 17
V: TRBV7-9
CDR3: CASSFHFGRNSGNTIYF
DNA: TGTGCCAGCAGCTTCCATTTTGGTCGGAACTCTGGAAACACCATATATTTT

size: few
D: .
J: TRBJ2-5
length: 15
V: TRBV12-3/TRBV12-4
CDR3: CASSYSGLTQETQYF
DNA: TGTGCCAGCAGTTATTCCGGACTGACCCAAGAGACCCAGTACTTC

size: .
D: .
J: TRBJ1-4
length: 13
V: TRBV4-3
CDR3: CASSLTGYEKLFF
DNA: TGCGCCAGCAGCCTTACCGGGTATGAAAAACTGTTTTTT

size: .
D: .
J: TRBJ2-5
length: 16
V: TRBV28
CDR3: CASSQSSTGYQETQYF
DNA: TGTGCCAGCAGCCAATCCTCGACAGGATACCAAGAGACCCAGTACTTC

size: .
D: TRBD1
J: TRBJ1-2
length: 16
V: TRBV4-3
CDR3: CASSQLTGTAGYGYTF
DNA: TGCGCCAGCAGCCAGCTGACCGGGACAGCAGGCTATGGCTACACCTTC

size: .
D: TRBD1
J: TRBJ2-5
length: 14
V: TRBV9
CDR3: CASSVASTGETQYF
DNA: TGTGCCAGCAGCGTAGCTTCGACAGGGGAGACCCAGTACTTC

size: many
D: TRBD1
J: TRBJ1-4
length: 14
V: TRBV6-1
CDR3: CASSAGTADPELFF
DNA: TGTGCCAGCAGTGCCGGGACAGCGGACCCTGAACTGTTTTTT

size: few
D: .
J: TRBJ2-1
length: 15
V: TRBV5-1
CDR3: CASSLGDTFRNEQFF
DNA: TGCGCCAGCAGCTTGGGGGACACTTTTCGGAATGAGCAGTTCTTC

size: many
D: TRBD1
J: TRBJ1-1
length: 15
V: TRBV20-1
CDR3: CSARDRGLFGTEAFF
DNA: TGCAGTGCTAGAGACAGGGGGCTGTTTGGCACTGAAGCTTTCTTT

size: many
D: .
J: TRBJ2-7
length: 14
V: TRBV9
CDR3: CASSVQGVPYEQYF
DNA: TGTGCCAGCAGCGTACAGGGTGTTCCCTACGAGCAGTACTTC

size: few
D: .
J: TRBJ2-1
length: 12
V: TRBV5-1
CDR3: CASSIGENEQFF
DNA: TGCGCCAGCAGCATAGGGGAGAATGAGCAGTTCTTC

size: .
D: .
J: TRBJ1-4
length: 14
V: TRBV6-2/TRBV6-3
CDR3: CASSLQLGVEKLFF
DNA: TGTGCCAGCAGCCTCCAACTCGGTGTTGAAAAACTGTTTTTT

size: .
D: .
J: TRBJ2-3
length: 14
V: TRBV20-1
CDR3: CSAERAGLGDTQYF
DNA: TGCAGTGCGGAGCGTGCGGGCCTGGGAGATACGCAGTATTTT

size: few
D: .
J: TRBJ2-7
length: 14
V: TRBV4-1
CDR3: CASSQFRTGPRQYF
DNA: TGCGCCAGCAGCCAATTCCGTACGGGACCTCGGCAGTACTTC

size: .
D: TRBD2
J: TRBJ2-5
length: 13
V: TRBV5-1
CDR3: CASSFQGGETQYF
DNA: TGCGCCAGCAGCTTTCAGGGAGGGGAGACCCAGTACTTC

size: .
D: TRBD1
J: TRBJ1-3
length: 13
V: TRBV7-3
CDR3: CASSTTGGNTIYF
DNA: TGTGCCAGCAGCACGACAGGGGGAAACACCATATATTTT

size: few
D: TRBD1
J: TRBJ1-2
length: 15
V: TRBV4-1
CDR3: CASSQVQGGFDGYTF
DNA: TGCGCCAGCAGCCAAGTCCAGGGGGGGTTCGACGGCTACACCTTC

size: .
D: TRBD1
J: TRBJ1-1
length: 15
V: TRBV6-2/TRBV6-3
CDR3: CASRSVDRDDTEAFF
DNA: TGTGCCAGCAGATCAGTCGACAGGGATGATACTGAAGCTTTCTTT

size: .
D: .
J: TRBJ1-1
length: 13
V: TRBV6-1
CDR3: CASIYYTTPGAFF
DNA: TGTGCCAGCATCTATTACACCACCCCTGGAGCTTTCTTT

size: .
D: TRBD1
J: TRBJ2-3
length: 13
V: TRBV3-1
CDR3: CASRTQGADTQYF
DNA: TGTGCCAGCAGGACACAGGGGGCTGATACGCAGTATTTT